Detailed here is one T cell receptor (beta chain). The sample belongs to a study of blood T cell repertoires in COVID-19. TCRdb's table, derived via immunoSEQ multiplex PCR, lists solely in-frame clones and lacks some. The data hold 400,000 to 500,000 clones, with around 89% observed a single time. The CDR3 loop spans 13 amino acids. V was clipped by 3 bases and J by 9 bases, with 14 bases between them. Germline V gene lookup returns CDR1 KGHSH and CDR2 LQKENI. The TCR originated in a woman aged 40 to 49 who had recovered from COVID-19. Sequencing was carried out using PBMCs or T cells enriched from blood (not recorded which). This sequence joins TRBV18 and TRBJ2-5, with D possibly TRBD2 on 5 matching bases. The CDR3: CASSPPGMEAQYF. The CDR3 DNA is TGTGCCAGCTCACCCCCCGGCATGGAGGCCCAGTACTTC.